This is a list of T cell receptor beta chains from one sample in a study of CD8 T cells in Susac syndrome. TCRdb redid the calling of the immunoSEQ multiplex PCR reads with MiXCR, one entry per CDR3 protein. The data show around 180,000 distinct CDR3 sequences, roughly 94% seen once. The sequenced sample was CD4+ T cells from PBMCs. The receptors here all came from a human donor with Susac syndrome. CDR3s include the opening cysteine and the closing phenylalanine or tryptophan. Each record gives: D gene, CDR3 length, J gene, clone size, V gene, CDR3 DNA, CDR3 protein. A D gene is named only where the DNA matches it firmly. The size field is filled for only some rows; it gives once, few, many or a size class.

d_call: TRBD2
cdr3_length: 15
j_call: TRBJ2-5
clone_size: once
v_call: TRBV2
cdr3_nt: TGTGCCAGCAGTAAGAACGGACTAGCGGAAGAGACCCAGTACTTC
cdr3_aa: CASSKNGLAEETQYF

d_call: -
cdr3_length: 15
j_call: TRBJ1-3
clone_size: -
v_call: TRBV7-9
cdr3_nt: TGTGCCAGCAGCCCCGACACCGGCTCTGGAAACACCATATATTTT
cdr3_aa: CASSPDTGSGNTIYF

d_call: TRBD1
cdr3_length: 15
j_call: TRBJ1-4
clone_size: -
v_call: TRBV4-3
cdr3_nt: TGCGCCAGCAGCCAAGGCGACAGGGTGGCTGAAAAACTGTTTTTT
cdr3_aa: CASSQGDRVAEKLFF

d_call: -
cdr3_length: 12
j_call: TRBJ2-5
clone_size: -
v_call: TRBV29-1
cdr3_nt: TGCAGCGTTGAGGTTCGACAAGAGACCCAGTACTTC
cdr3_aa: CSVEVRQETQYF

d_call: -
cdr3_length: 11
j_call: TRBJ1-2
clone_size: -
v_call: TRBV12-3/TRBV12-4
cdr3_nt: TGTGCCAGCAACCAGGGGACTGGCTACACCTTC
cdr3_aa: CASNQGTGYTF

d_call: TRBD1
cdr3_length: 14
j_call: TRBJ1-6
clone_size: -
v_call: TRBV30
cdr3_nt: TGTGCCTGGGCTGGGACAGGGGGAAATTCACCCCTCCACTTT
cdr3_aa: CAWAGTGGNSPLHF

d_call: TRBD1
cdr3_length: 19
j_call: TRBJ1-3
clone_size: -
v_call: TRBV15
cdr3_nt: TGTGCCACCAGCAGAGATAGGGACAGGGGGCCCTACTCTGGAAACACCATATATTTT
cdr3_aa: CATSRDRDRGPYSGNTIYF

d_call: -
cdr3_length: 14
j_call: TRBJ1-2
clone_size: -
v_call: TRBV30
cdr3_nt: TGTGCCTGGAGTAAAAGCCGGGAAACGTATGGCTACACCTTC
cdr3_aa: CAWSKSRETYGYTF

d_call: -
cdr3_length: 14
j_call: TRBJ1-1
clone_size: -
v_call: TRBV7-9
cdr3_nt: TGTGCCAGCAGCTTAGCAGGGTCGAACACTGAAGCTTTCTTT
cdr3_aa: CASSLAGSNTEAFF

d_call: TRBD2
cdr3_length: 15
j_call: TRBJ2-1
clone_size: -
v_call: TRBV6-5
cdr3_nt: TGTGCCAGCAGGCCCGACGGGGGGACCTACAATGAGCAGTTCTTC
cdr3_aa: CASRPDGGTYNEQFF

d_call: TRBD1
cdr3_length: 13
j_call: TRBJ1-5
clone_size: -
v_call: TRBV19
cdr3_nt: TGTGCCAGTAGTGGGACAGCGGGAGGGCCCCAGCATTTT
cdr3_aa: CASSGTAGGPQHF

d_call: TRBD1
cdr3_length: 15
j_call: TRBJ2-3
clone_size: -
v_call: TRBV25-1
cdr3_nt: TGTGCCAGCAGATTAACAGGGGACAGCACAGATACGCAGTATTTT
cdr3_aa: CASRLTGDSTDTQYF

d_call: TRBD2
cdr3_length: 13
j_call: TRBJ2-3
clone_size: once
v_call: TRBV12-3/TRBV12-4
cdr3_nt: TGTGCCAGCAGTCGACTAGCGGCAGATACGCAGTATTTT
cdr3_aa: CASSRLAADTQYF

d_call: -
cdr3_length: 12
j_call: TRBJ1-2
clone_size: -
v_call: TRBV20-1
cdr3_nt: TGCAGTGCTAGGGGGGAAGACTATGGCTACACCTTC
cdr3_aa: CSARGEDYGYTF

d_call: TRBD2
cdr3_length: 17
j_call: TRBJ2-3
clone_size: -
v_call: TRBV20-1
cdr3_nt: TGCAGTGCTTCCATTAGCGGGGGGATCAGGAGGACAGATACGCAGTATTTT
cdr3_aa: CSASISGGIRRTDTQYF

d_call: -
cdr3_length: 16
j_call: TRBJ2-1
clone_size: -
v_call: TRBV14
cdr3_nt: TGTGCCAGCAGCCAACTCGAGGCGGGGAGCTACAATGAGCAGTTCTTC
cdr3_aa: CASSQLEAGSYNEQFF

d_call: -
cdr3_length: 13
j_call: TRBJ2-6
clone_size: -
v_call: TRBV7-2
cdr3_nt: TGTGCCAGCAGCGCGTCTGGGGCCAACGTCCTGACTTTC
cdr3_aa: CASSASGANVLTF

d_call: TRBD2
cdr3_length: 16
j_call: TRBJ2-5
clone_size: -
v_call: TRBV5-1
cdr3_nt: TGCGCCAGCAGCATACTAGCGGGGGGCCCACAAGAGACCCAGTACTTC
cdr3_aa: CASSILAGGPQETQYF

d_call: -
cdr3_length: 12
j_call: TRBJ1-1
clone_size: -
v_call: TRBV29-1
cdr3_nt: TGCAGCGCCGAAAGGGGGTCGGGTGAAGCTTTCTTT
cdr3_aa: CSAERGSGEAFF

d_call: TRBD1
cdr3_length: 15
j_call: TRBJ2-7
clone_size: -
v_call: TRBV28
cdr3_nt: TGTGCCAGCAGTACCCGGGACAGGGGAGGATACGAGCAGTACTTC
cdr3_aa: CASSTRDRGGYEQYF

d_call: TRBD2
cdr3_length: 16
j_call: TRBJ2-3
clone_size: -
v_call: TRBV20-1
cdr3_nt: TGCAGTGCCGTGACTAGCGGGGGGATATACACAGATACGCAGTATTTT
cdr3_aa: CSAVTSGGIYTDTQYF

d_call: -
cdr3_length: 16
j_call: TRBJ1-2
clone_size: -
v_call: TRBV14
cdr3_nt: TGTGCCAGCAGCCACGGCCCAGGGAGAGGCGGCTATGGCTACACCTTC
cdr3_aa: CASSHGPGRGGYGYTF

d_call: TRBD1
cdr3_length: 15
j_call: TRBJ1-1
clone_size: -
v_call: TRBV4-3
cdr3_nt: TGCGCCAGCAGCCAACCAGACAGGGGAGGCACTGAAGCTTTCTTT
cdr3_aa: CASSQPDRGGTEAFF

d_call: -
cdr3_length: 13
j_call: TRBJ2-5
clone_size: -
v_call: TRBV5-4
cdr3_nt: TGTGCCAGCAGGGCGGACAGAGAAGAGACCCAGTACTTC
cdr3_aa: CASRADREETQYF

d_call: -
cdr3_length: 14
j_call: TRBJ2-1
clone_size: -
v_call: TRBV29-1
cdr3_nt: TGCAGCGTTGTTCGGACAGTGGCCTGGAATGAGCAGTTCTTC
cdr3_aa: CSVVRTVAWNEQFF

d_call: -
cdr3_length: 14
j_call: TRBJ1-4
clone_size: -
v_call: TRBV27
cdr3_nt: TGTGCCAGCAGTTTATGGGAATCTAATGAAAAACTGTTTTTT
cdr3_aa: CASSLWESNEKLFF

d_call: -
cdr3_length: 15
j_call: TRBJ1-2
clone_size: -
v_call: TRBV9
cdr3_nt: TGTGCCAGCAGCCCCACGTCCGGGGTTCGGTATGGCTACACCTTC
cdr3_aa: CASSPTSGVRYGYTF

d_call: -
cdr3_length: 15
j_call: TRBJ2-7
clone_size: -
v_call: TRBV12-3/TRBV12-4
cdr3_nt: TGTGCCAGCAGTTTATGGGCAGCCTCAGGCTACGAGCAGTACTTC
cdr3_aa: CASSLWAASGYEQYF

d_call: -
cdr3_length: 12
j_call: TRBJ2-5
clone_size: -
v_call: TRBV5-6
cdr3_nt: TGTGCCAGCAGCCAACTTGTGGAGACCCAGTACTTC
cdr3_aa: CASSQLVETQYF

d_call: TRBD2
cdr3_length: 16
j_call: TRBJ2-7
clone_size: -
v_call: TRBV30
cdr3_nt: TGTGCCTGGAGTAAGGGTAGGAGACTAGCTGCCTCCGAGCAGTACTTC
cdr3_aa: CAWSKGRRLAASEQYF

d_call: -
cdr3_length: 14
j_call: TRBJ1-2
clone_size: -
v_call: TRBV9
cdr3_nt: TGTGCCAGCAGCGTACGTGGGACGGGCTATGGCTACACCTTC
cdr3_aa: CASSVRGTGYGYTF

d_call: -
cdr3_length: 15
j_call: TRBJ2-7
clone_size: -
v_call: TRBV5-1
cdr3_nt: TGCGCCAGCAGCTTGGATTCCGGGGCCAAAGGCGAGCAGTACTTC
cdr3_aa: CASSLDSGAKGEQYF

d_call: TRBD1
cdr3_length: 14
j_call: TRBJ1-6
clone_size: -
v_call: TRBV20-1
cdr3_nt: TGCAGTGCTAGCAGGGACAGGGAAGGCTCACCCCTCCACTTT
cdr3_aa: CSASRDREGSPLHF